The 4 T cell receptor beta chains below were found in one sample sequenced in a study of cytomegalovirus exposure and HLA in healthy donors. 60 Vbeta and 13 Jbeta primers were used in PCR. Sequencing used immunoSEQ multiplex PCR; TCRdb keeps in-frame clones, though not all of them. In the table there are some 140,000 clones, approximately 80% of which are singletons. Material for sequencing was PBMCs. These receptors were taken from a man aged 25 to 40 in good health and CMV-seronegative.

This rearrangement joins TRBV6-1 to TRBJ1-1, with D unresolved. V gave up 6 bases and J gave up 3 bases, with 11 bases separating them. The CDR3 length is 13 residues. Per germline, CDR1 MNHNS and CDR2 SASEGT. CDR3 loop: CASSYFGDTEAFF. CDR3 in DNA: TGTGCCAGCAGCTATTTCGGGGACACTGAAGCTTTCTTT.

Comment on this clone: Other nucleotide sequences from this sample produce the same CDR3. The chain recombines TRBV30 with TRBJ2-1; D not resolved. This CDR3 is 13 amino acids long. Per the germline V gene, CDR1 is GTSNPN and CDR2 is SVGIG (reference sequence). V lost 3 bases and J 1 base, leaving 7 bases between the germline ends. This chain's CDR3 is CAWSLSSYNEQFF. The CDR3 bases are TGTGCCTGGAGCCTTAGTTCCTACAATGAGCAGTTCTTC.

J is TRBJ1-3 and V is TRBV5-6; TRBD1 might be the D (5 bases). V was cut by 1 base and J by 2 bases, with 13 bases left in between. CDR1 SGHDT and CDR2 YYEEEE come from the germline V gene. The CDR3 is 16 residues long. CDR3 coding DNA: TGTGCCAGCAGCTTGCGGGGGGTAGGCGCTGGAAACACCATATATTTT. It translates to CASSLRGVGAGNTIYF.

This clone came up a few times. J is TRBJ1-2 and V is TRBV5-1; D is uncertain. V lost 1 base to trimming and J lost 1 base, with 8 bases between them. This CDR3 comprises 14 residues. The germline CDR1 and CDR2 sequences are SGHRS and YFSETQ. Here the CDR3 DNA reads TGCGCCAGCAGCTTGTTGGGCATTAACTATGGCTACACCTTC. Translation: CASSLLGINYGYTF.